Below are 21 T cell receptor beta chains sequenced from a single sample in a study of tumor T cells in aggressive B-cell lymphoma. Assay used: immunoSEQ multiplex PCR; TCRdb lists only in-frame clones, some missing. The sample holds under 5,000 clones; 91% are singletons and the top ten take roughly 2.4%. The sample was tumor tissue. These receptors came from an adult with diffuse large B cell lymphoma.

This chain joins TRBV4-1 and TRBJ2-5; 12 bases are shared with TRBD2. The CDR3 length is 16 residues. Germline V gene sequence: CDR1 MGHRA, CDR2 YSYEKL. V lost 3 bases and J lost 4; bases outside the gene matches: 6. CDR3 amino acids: CASSQSLAGGGETQYF. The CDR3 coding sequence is TGCGCCAGCAGCCAGAGCCTAGCGGGAGGGGGAGAGACCCAGTACTTC.

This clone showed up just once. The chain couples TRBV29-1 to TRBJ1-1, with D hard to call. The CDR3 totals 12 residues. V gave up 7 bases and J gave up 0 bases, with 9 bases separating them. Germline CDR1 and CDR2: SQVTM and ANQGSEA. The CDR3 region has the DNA TGCAGCGGTGCCGGGATGAACACTGAAGCTTTCTTT. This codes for CSGAGMNTEAFF.

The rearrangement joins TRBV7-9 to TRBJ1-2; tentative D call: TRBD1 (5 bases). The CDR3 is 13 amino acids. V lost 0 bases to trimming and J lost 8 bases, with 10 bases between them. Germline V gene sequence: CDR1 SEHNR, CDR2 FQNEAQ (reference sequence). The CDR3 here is CASSLAPGEGYTF. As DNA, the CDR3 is TGTGCCAGCAGCTTAGCGCCGGGGGAGGGCTACACCTTC.

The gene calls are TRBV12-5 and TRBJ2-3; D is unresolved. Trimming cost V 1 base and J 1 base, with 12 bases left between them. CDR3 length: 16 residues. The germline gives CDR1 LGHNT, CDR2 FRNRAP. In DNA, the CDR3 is TGTGCTAGTGGTTTGGGGCTAGGTCGAGGCACAGATACGCAGTATTTT. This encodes CASGLGLGRGTDTQYF.

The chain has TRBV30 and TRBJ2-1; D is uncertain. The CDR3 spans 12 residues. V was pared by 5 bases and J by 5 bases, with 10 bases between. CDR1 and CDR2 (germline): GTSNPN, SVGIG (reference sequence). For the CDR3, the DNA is TGTGCCTGGGCCGCGCGGAACAATGAGCAGTTCTTC. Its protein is CAWAARNNEQFF.

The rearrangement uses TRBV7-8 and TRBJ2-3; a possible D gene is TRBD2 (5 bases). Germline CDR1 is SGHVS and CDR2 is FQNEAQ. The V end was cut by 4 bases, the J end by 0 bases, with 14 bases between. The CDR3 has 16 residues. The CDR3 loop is CASSSLGGTSTDTQYF. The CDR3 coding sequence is TGTGCCAGCAGCTCCCTAGGAGGTACTAGCACAGATACGCAGTATTTT.

CDR3 in amino acids: CASRESTLAQHF. The CDR3 region has the DNA TGTGCCAGCAGAGAAAGCACGTTGGCCCAGCATTTT. This rearrangement joins TRBV28 to TRBJ1-5; D call uncertain. The germline V gene encodes CDR1 MDHEN and CDR2 SYDVKM. V lost 6 bases and J 11 bases, leaving 14 bases between the germline ends. CDR3 length equals 12 residues.

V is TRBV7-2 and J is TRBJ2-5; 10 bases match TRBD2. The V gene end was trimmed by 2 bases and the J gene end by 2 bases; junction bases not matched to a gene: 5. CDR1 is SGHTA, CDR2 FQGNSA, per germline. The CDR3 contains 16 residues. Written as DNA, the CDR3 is TGTGCCAGCAGCTTAACCCGGACTAGCGGACAAGAGACCCAGTACTTC. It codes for CASSLTRTSGQETQYF.

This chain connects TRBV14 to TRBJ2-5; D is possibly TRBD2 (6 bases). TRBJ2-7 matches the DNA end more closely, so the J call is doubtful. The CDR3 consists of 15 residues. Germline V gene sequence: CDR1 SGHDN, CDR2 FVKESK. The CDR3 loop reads CASSPRRDLNNEQYF. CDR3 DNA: TGTGCCAGCAGCCCCCGGAGGGACCTAAACAACGAGCAGTACTTC.

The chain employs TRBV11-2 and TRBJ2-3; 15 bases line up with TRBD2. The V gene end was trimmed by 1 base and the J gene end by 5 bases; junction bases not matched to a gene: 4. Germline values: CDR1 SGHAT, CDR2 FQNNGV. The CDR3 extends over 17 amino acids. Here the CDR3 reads CASSLGPGLAGGDTQYF. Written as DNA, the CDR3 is TGTGCCAGCAGCTTAGGTCCGGGACTAGCGGGAGGAGATACGCAGTATTTT.

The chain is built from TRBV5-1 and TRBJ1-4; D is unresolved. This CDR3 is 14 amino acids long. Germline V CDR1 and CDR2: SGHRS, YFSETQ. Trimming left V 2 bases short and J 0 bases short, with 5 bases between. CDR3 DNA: TGCGCCAGCAGCTTCCGGGCAACTAATGAAAAACTGTTTTTT. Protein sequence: CASSFRATNEKLFF.

The CDR3 DNA follows: TGTGCCAGCAGCCACAATAATGAAAAACTGTTTTTT. It specifies CASSHNNEKLFF. The chain is built from TRBV27 and TRBJ1-4; D is unclear. Trimming pared 6 bases from V and 4 bases from J, leaving 6 bases between. The germline CDR1 and CDR2 sequences are MNHEY and SMNVEV (reference sequence). This CDR3 contains 12 residues.

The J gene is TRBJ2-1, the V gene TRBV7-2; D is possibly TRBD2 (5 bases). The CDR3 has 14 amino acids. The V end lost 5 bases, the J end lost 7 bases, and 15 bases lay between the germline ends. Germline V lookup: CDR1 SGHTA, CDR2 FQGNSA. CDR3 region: CASSLLGGRNEQFF. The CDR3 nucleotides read TGTGCCAGCAGCCTCCTCGGCGGGCGGAATGAGCAGTTCTTC.

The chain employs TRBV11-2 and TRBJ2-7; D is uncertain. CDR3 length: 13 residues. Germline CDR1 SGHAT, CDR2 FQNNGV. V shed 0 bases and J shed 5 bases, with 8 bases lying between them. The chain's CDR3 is CASSLDLVHEQYF. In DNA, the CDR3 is TGTGCCAGCAGCTTAGATCTTGTCCACGAGCAGTACTTC.

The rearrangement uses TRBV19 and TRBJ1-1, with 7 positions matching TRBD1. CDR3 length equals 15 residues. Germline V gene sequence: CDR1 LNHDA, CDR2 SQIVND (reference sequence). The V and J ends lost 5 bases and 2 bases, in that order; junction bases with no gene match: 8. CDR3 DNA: TGTGCCAGTAGTCCTTGGACAGGACTCAACACTGAAGCTTTCTTT. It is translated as CASSPWTGLNTEAFF.

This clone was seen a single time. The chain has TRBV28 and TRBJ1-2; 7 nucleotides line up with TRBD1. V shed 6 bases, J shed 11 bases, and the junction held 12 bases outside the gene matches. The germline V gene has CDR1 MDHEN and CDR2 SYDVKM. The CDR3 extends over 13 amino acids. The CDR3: CASSQTPDREYTF. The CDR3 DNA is TGTGCCAGCAGCCAAACCCCAGACAGGGAGTACACCTTC.

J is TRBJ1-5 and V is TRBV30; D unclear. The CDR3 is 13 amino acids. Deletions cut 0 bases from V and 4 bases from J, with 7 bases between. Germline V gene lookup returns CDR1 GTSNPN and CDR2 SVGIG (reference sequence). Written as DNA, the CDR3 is TGTGCCTGGAGTGTAGACACGAATCAGCCCCAGCATTTT. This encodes CAWSVDTNQPQHF.

This CDR3 is CASSPSISGKNEQFF. CDR3 in DNA: TGTGCCAGCTCACCTTCGATTAGCGGGAAAAATGAGCAGTTCTTC. The rearrangement links TRBV18 to TRBJ2-1, with 8 bases fitting TRBD2. The CDR3 has 15 amino acids. Germline CDR1 reads KGHSH; CDR2 reads LQKENI. The V and J ends lost 3 bases and 7 bases, in that order; junction bases with no gene match: 8.

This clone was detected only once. CDR3 region: CASSSRTGGVGETQYF. The CDR3 region has the DNA TGTGCCAGCAGCTCCCGGACAGGGGGCGTGGGTGAGACCCAGTACTTC. The chain links TRBV5-4 to TRBJ2-5; 11 bases line up with TRBD1. The V gene's germline CDR1 is SGHNT and CDR2 YYREEE (reference sequence). The ends lost 3 bases at V and 5 bases at J; junction bases unmatched: 9. This CDR3 has 16 residues.

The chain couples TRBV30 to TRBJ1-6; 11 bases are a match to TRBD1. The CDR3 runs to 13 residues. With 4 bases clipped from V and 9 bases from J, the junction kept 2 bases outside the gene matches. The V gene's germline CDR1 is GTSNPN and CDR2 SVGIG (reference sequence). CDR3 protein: CAWKGQGGSPLHF. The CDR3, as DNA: TGTGCCTGGAAGGGACAGGGGGGTTCACCCCTCCACTTT. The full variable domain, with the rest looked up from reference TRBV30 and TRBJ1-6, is SQTIHQWPATLVQPVGSPLSLECTVEGTSNPNLYWYRQAAGRGLQLLFYSVGIGQISSEVPQNLSASRPQDRQFILSSKKLLLSDSGFYLCAWKGQGGSPLHFGNGTRLTVT.

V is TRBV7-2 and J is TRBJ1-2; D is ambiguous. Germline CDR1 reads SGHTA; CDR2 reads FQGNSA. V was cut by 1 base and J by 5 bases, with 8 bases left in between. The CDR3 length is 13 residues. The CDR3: CASSLGYSYGYTF. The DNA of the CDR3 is TGTGCCAGCAGCTTAGGATACAGTTATGGCTACACCTTC.